Detailed here is one TCR beta chain. Other nucleotide sequences from this sample produce the same CDR3. This sample was taken from a study of blood T cell repertoires in COVID-19. Background on the study: T cells, B-cell-depleted T cells, or PBMCs provided the cDNA or gDNA that served as material.

Trimming took 5 bases from V and 1 from J; bases not matched to a gene: 6. Germline lookup yields CDR1 SEHNR and CDR2 FQNEAQ (reference sequence). The CDR3 totals 15 residues. Sequenced by immunoSEQ multiplex PCR; TCRdb stores in-frame clones only, minus some. The profile shows fewer than 500,000 clones, about 89% of them singletons. The gene calls are TRBV7-9 and TRBJ2-7, with TRBD1 matching over 9 bases. Sequenced sample: peripheral blood. The clonotype was recovered from a woman aged 25 to 45 with acute or convalescent COVID-19. CDR3 coding DNA: TGTGCCAGCAGCCGTCCAGGACAGGGGTCCTACGAGCAGTACTTC. Amino acid sequence: CASSRPGQGSYEQYF.